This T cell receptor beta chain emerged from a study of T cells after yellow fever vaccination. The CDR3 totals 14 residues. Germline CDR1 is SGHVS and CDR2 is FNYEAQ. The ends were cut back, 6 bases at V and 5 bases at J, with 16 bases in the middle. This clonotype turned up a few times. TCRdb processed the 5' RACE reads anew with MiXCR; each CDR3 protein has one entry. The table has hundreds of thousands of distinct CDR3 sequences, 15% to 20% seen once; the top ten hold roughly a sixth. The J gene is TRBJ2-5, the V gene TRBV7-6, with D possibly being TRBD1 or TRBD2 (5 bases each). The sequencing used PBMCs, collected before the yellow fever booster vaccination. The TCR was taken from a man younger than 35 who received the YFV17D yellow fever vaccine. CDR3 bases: TGTGCCAGCAGACGGGACCTCAGGGAGGAGACCCAGTACTTC. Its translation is CASRRDLREETQYF. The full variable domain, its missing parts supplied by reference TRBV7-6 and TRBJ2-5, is GAGVSQSPRYKVTKRGQDVALRCDPISGHVSLYWYRQALGQGPEFLTYFNYEAQQDKSGLPNDRFSAERPEGSISTLTIQRTEQRDSAMYRCASRRDLREETQYFGPGTRLLVL.